The 5 T cell receptor beta chains given below trace back to one sample, sequenced in a study of vaccination effects on CD4 cells after COVID-19. Their target antigens are unknown. Repertoires were generated with immunoSEQ multiplex PCR, while TCRdb's copy carries only in-frame clones and drops some. This table has just under 30,000 clones, about 73% appearing once. Before any sequencing was done, the ViraFEST assay used viral peptide pools to expand antigen-specific CD4+ T cells. The culture ran for roughly ten days before CD4+ T cells were isolated. Vaccine administered to participants consisted of two doses of either BNT162b2 or mRNA-1273. Sequencing used CD4+ T cells from PBMCs cultured with HCoV-OC43 spike peptides, obtained after COVID-19 vaccination. The subset was: HCoV-OC43 spike overlapping peptide pool stimulation. The receptors derive from a human donor who received a COVID-19 vaccine.

The gene calls are TRBV11-2 and TRBJ1-4, with D hard to call. Germline V CDR1 and CDR2: SGHAT, FQNNGV. The CDR3 consists of 12 residues. V dropped 0 bases and J dropped 14 bases, with 10 bases sitting between them. The CDR3 is CASSLDQAGLFF. The CDR3 DNA sequence: TGTGCCAGCAGCTTAGATCAAGCCGGGCTGTTTTTT.

The V call is TRBV18, the J call TRBJ2-7; D might be TRBD1 (6 bases). Per germline, CDR1 KGHSH and CDR2 LQKENI. V lost 3 bases and J 1 base, leaving 10 bases between the germline ends. This CDR3 has 14 amino acids. CDR3 region: CASSPRTESYEQYF. CDR3 coding DNA: TGTGCCAGCTCACCCCGGACAGAGTCCTACGAGCAGTACTTC.

J is TRBJ1-1 and V is TRBV4-1, with D uncertain. Germline V CDR1 and CDR2: MGHRA, YSYEKL. The CDR3 is made up of 17 amino acids. The V and J ends lost 5 bases and 3 bases respectively, with 22 bases between them. The CDR3 sequence: CASSFSKKRGEDTEAFF. CDR3 DNA sequence: TGCGCCAGCAGCTTTAGTAAAAAGCGGGGTGAGGACACTGAAGCTTTCTTT.

The J gene is TRBJ1-6, the V gene TRBV6-5; TRBD1 might be the D (5 bases). Trimming removed 9 bases at V and 0 bases at J, with 12 bases between. The CDR3 runs to 15 residues. CDR1 MNHEY and CDR2 SVGAGI come from the germline V gene. The CDR3 reads CASLDGTSYNSPLHF. In nucleotides, the CDR3 is TGTGCCAGTCTCGACGGGACCTCCTATAATTCACCCCTCCACTTT.

The chain employs TRBV18 and TRBJ1-2; D not certain. The V gene lost 2 bases and the J gene lost 0 bases, with 7 bases spanning the gap. The CDR3 is 14 amino acids. Germline V CDR1 and CDR2: KGHSH, LQKENI. CDR3: CASSPRSTNYGYTF. CDR3 DNA: TGTGCCAGCTCACCAAGGTCAACTAACTATGGCTACACCTTC.